These T cell receptor beta chains were read from a single sample in a study of cytomegalovirus exposure and HLA in healthy donors. Assay: immunoSEQ multiplex PCR; the TCRdb copy retains only in-frame clones and omits some. This table holds about 100,000 clones, about 80% found once. The material sequenced was PBMCs. The receptors come from a man aged 25 to 40 in good health and CMV-seronegative. Each CDR3 is given with its conserved first and last residue. Each record gives: clone size, J gene, D gene, CDR3 length, V gene, CDR3 DNA, CDR3 protein. D genes are given only for firm matches. Clone size is shown for a subset of rows, as once, few, many or a class of expanded clone.

size: NA; J: TRBJ1-2; D: TRBD1; length: 14; V: TRBV2; DNA: TGTGCCAGCGGCAGGGGGCAGGGGATACGGGGCTACACCTTC; CDR3: CASGRGQGIRGYTF
size: NA; J: TRBJ1-3; D: NA; length: 14; V: TRBV5-1; DNA: TGCGCCAGCAGCTTCCAGGGAGGTGGAAACACCATATATTTT; CDR3: CASSFQGGGNTIYF
size: NA; J: TRBJ2-7; D: TRBD2; length: 13; V: TRBV7-2; DNA: TGTGCCAGCAGCTTAGCGGGAGGGTACGAGCAGTACTTC; CDR3: CASSLAGGYEQYF
size: NA; J: TRBJ2-7; D: NA; length: 14; V: TRBV7-8; DNA: TGTGCCAGCAGCCCACGGAGGGGGGACTACGAGCAGTACTTC; CDR3: CASSPRRGDYEQYF
size: once; J: TRBJ1-6; D: NA; length: 16; V: TRBV7-9; DNA: TGTGCCAGCAGCCGTCCTACAGGGTTATCCCCTTCACCCCTCCACTTT; CDR3: CASSRPTGLSPSPLHF
size: NA; J: TRBJ1-1; D: NA; length: 14; V: TRBV19; DNA: TGTGCCAGTAGTATCCTCGGGGAGGGCACTGAAGCTTTCTTT; CDR3: CASSILGEGTEAFF
size: NA; J: TRBJ1-3; D: TRBD1; length: 15; V: TRBV11-2; DNA: TGTGCCAGCAGCGGGGGCAGGGGGTCTGGAAACACCATATATTTT; CDR3: CASSGGRGSGNTIYF
size: NA; J: TRBJ1-2; D: TRBD1; length: 15; V: TRBV6-5; DNA: TGTGCCAGCGGTTCCCCGGCAGGGGGTAAATCTGGCTACACCTTC; CDR3: CASGSPAGGKSGYTF
size: NA; J: TRBJ2-1; D: TRBD1; length: 15; V: TRBV5-1; DNA: TGCGCCAGCAGCCTGGACAGGGGTACCCACAATGAGCAGTTCTTC; CDR3: CASSLDRGTHNEQFF
size: NA; J: TRBJ1-1; D: NA; length: 15; V: TRBV30; DNA: TGTGCCTGGAGTGTTCGGCCGGCGGGTAACACTGAAGCTTTCTTT; CDR3: CAWSVRPAGNTEAFF
size: NA; J: TRBJ2-2; D: NA; length: 13; V: TRBV25-1; DNA: TGTGCCAGCAGTGAGAGGGAAACCGGGGAGCTGTTTTTT; CDR3: CASSERETGELFF
size: NA; J: TRBJ2-1; D: TRBD2; length: 15; V: TRBV6-1; DNA: TGTGCCAGCAGTGAAGGACTAGCGGGAGATATTGAGCAGTTCTTC; CDR3: CASSEGLAGDIEQFF
size: NA; J: TRBJ1-2; D: TRBD1; length: 14; V: TRBV9; DNA: TGTGCCAGCAGCGCCAAAGGACAGGTTCATGGCTACACCTTC; CDR3: CASSAKGQVHGYTF
size: NA; J: TRBJ2-7; D: NA; length: 12; V: TRBV6-5; DNA: TGTGCCAGCACGGGGTTTCCAAACGAGCAGTACTTC; CDR3: CASTGFPNEQYF
size: NA; J: TRBJ2-7; D: NA; length: 15; V: TRBV6-5; DNA: TGTGCCAGCAGTTCCGGACCAGGACAGATTTACGAGCAGTACTTC; CDR3: CASSSGPGQIYEQYF
size: NA; J: TRBJ1-4; D: NA; length: 15; V: TRBV25-1; DNA: TGTGCCAGCAGCACACTCTCGGACAGAAATGAAAAACTGTTTTTT; CDR3: CASSTLSDRNEKLFF
size: NA; J: TRBJ1-1; D: NA; length: 15; V: TRBV2; DNA: TGTGCCAGCTATCCGGACAGAAGGGGAAACACTGAAGCTTTCTTT; CDR3: CASYPDRRGNTEAFF
size: NA; J: TRBJ2-3; D: NA; length: 13; V: TRBV15; DNA: TGTGCCACCAGCAGAGTAGGGGCAGATACGCAGTATTTT; CDR3: CATSRVGADTQYF
size: NA; J: TRBJ2-3; D: NA; length: 14; V: TRBV19; DNA: TGTGCCGGGAGAGGAGGGGGGGCCGGCGATACGCAGTATTTT; CDR3: CAGRGGGAGDTQYF
size: NA; J: TRBJ1-3; D: NA; length: 12; V: TRBV19; DNA: TGTGCCAGTAGTATTTCATTGAACACCATATATTTT; CDR3: CASSISLNTIYF
size: NA; J: TRBJ1-2; D: TRBD1; length: 16; V: TRBV19; DNA: TGTGCCAGTAGTCATATAGCGTGGACAGGGGGCGATGGCTACACCTTC; CDR3: CASSHIAWTGGDGYTF
size: NA; J: TRBJ2-5; D: NA; length: 14; V: TRBV29-1; DNA: TGCAGCGTCCAGGCCGAACTTGTCCAAGAGACCCAGTACTTC; CDR3: CSVQAELVQETQYF
size: NA; J: TRBJ1-1; D: NA; length: 13; V: TRBV19; DNA: TGTGCCAGTAGTATATCCGTAAACACTGAAGCTTTCTTT; CDR3: CASSISVNTEAFF